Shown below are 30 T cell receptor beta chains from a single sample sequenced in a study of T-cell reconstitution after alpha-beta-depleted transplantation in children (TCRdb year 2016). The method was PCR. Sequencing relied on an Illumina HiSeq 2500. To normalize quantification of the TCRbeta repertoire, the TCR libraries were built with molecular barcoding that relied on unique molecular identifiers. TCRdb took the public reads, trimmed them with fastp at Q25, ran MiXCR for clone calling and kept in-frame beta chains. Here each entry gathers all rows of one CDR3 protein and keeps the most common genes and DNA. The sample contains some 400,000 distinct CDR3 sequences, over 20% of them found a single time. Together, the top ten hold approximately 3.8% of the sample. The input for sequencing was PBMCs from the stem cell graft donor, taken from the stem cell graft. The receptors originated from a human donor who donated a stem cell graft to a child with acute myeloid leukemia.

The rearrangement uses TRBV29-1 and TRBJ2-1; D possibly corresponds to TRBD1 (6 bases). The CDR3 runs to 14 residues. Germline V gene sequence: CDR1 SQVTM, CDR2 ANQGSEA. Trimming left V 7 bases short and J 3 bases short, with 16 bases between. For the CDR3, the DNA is TGCAGCGGGACGAGGGGGATGGTCTACAATGAGCAGTTCTTC. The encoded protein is CSGTRGMVYNEQFF.

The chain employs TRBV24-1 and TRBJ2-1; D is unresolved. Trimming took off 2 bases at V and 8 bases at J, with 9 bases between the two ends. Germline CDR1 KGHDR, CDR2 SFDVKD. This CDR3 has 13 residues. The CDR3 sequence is CATSDSGFYEQFF. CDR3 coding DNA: TGTGCCACCAGTGATTCTGGGTTTTATGAGCAGTTCTTC.

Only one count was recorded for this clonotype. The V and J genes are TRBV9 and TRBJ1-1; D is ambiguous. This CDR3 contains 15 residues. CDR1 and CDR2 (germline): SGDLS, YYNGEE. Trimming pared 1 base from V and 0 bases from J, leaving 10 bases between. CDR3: CASSVSGDMNTEAFF. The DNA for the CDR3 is TGTGCCAGCAGCGTAAGTGGGGATATGAACACTGAAGCTTTCTTT.

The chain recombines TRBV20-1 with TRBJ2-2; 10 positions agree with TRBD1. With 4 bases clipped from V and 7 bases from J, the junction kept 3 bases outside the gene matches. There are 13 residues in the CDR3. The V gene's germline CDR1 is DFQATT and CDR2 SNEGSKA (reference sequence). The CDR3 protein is CSAKGQGVGELFF. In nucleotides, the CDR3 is TGCAGTGCTAAAGGACAGGGGGTCGGGGAGCTGTTTTTT.

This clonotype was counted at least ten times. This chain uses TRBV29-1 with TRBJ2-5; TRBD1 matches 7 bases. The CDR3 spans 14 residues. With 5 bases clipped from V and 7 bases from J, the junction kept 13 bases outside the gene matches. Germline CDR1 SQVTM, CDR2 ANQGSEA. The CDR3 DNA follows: TGCAGCGTTCTAAAAGGGGGCTACTCCGGGACCCAGTACTTC. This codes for CSVLKGGYSGTQYF.

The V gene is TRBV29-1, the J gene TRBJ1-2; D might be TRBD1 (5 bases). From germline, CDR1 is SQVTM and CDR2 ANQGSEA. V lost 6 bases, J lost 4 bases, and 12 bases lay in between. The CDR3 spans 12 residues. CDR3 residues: CSVPRDGYGYTF. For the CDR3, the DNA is TGCAGCGTGCCCCGGGACGGCTATGGCTACACCTTC.

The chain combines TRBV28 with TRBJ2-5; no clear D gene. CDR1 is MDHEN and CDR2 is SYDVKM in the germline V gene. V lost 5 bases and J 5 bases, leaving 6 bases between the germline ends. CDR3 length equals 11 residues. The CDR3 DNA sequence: TGTGCCAGCAGTAGAGTGGAGACCCAGTACTTC. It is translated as CASSRVETQYF.

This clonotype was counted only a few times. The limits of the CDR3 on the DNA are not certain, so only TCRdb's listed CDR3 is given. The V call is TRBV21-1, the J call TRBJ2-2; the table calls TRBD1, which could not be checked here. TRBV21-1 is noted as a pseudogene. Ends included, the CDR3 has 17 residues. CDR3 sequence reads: CASSKDGARGTPGSCFF.

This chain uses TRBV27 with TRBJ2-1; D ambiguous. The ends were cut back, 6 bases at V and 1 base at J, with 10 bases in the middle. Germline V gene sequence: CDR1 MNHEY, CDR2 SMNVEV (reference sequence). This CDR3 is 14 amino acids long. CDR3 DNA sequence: TGTGCCAGCAGGACTGCCGGATCCTACAATGAGCAGTTCTTC. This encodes CASRTAGSYNEQFF.

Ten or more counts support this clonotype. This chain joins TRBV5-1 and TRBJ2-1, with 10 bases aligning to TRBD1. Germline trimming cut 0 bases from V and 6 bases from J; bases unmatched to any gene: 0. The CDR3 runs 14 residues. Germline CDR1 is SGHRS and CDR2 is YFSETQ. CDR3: CASSLGQGANEQFF. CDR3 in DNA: TGCGCCAGCAGCTTGGGACAGGGGGCCAATGAGCAGTTCTTC.

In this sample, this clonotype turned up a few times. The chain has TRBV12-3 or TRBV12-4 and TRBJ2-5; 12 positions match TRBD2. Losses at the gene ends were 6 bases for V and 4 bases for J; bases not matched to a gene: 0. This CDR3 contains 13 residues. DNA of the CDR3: TGTGCCAGCAGGGGACTAGCGGGAGAGACCCAGTACTTC. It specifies CASRGLAGETQYF.

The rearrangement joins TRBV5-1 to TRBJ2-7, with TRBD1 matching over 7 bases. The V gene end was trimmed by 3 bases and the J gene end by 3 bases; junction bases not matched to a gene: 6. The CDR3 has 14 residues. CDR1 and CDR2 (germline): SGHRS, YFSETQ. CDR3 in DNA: TGCGCCAGCAGCTCGGGACAGATGAACTACGAGCAGTACTTC. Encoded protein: CASSSGQMNYEQYF.

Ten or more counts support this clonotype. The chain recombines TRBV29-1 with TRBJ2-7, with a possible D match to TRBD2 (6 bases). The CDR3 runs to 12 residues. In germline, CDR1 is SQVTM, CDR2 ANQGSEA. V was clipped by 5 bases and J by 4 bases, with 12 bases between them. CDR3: CSVRLESYEQYF. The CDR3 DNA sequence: TGCAGCGTTCGACTAGAATCTTACGAGCAGTACTTC.

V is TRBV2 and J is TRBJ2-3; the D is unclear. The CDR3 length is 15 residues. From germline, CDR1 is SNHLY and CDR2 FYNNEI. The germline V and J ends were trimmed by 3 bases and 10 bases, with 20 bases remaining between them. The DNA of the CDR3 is TGTGCCAGCAGTGACCCTCGAGACTCGAGTGATTCGCAGTATTTT. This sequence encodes CASSDPRDSSDSQYF.

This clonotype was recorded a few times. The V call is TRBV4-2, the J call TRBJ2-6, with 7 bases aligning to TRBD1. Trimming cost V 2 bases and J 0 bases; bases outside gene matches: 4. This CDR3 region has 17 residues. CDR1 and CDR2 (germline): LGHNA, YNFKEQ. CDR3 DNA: TGTGCCAGCAGCCAAACCCGGACAGGCTCTGGGGCCAACGTCCTGACTTTC. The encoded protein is CASSQTRTGSGANVLTF.

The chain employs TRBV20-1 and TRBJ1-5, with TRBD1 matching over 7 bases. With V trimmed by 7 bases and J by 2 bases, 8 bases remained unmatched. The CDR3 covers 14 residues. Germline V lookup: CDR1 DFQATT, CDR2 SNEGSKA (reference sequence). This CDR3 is CSVRLDRGNQPQHF. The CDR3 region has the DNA TGCAGTGTCAGACTAGACAGGGGCAATCAGCCCCAGCATTTT.

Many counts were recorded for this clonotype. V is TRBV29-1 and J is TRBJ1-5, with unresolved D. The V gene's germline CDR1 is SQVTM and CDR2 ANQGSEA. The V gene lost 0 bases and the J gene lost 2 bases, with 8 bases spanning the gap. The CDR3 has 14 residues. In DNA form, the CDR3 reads TGCAGCGTTGAAGACGGGTCGGGCAATCAGCCCCAGCATTTT. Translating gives CSVEDGSGNQPQHF.

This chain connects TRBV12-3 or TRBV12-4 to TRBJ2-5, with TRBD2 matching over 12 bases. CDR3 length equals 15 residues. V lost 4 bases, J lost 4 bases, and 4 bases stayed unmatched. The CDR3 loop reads CASSSASGRGETQYF. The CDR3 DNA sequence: TGTGCCAGCAGTTCTGCTAGCGGGAGGGGAGAGACCCAGTACTTC.

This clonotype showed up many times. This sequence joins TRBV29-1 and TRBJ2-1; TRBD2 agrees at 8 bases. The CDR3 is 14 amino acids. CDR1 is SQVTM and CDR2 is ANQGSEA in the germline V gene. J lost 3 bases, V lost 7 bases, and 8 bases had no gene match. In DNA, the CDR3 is TGCAGCGCCCAGGTTGCGGGAGGCTACAATGAGCAGTTCTTC. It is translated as CSAQVAGGYNEQFF.

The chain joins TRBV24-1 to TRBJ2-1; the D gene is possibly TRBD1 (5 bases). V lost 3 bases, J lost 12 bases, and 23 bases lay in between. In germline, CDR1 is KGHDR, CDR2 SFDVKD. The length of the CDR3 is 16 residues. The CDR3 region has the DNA TGTGCCACCAGTGATCCCTGGGGCGTGGAAGCGTATGGGCAGTTCTTC. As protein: CATSDPWGVEAYGQFF.

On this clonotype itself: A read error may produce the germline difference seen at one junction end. CDR3 amino acids: CASGLGVTYEQYF. The CDR3 DNA is TGTGCCAGCGGTTTGGGGGTCACCTACGAGCAGTACTTC. V is TRBV27 and J is TRBJ2-7, with D perhaps given as TRBD1 or TRBD2 (5 bases each). The CDR3 is made up of 13 amino acids. CDR1 and CDR2 (germline): MNHEY, SMNVEV (reference sequence).

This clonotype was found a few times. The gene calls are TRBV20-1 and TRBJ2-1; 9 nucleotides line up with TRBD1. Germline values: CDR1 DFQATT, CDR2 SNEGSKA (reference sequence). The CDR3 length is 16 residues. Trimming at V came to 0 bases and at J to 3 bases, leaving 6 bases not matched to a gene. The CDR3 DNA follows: TGCAGTGCTAGAGATAAGCCGGACAGGGGCTACAATGAGCAGTTCTTC. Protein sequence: CSARDKPDRGYNEQFF.

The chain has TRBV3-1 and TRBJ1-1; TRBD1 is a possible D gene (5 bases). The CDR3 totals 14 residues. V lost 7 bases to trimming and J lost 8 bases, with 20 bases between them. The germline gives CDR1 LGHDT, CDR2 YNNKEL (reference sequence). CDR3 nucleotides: TGTGCCAGCAAAATCGGGGACTTAAGTGGGGAAGCTTTCTTT. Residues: CASKIGDLSGEAFF. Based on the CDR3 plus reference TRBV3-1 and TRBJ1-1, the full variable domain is DTAVSQTPKYLVTQMGNDKSIKCEQNLGHDTMYWYKQDSKKFLKIMFSYNNKELIINETVPNRFSPKSPDKAHLNLHINSLELGDSAVYFCASKIGDLSGEAFFGQGTRLTVV.

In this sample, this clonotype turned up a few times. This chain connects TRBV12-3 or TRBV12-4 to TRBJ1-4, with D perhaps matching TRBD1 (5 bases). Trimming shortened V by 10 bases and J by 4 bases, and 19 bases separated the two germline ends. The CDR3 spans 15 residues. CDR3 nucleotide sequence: TGTGCCACCCGCGTCGGGGGTCTCGGTAATGAAAAACTGTTTTTT. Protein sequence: CATRVGGLGNEKLFF.

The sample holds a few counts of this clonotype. CDR3 in amino acids: CASSFNRLASEQYF. CDR3 bases: TGTGCCAGCAGCTTCAATAGACTAGCGAGCGAGCAGTACTTC. The chain has TRBV14 and TRBJ2-7, with TRBD2 matching over 8 bases. CDR1 is SGHDN, CDR2 FVKESK, per germline. The CDR3 runs to 14 residues. The V segment lost 5 bases and the J segment 6 bases; nucleotides outside the gene matches: 9.

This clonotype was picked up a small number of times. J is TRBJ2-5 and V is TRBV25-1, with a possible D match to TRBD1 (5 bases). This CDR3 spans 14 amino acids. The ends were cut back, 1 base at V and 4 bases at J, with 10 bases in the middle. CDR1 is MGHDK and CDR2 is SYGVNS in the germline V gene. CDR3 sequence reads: CASSEFKGSETQYF. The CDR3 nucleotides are TGTGCCAGCAGTGAATTTAAGGGGTCAGAGACCCAGTACTTC.

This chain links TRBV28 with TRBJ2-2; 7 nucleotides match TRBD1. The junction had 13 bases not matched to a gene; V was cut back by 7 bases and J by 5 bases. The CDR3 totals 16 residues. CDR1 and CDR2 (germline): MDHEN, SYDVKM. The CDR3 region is CASNSNRDRKTGELFF. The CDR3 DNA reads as TGTGCCAGCAACTCGAACCGGGACAGAAAGACCGGGGAGCTGTTTTTT.

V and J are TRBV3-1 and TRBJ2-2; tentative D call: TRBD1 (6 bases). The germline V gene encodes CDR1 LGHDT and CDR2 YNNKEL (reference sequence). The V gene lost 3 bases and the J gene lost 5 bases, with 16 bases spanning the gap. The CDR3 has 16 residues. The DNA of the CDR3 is TGTGCCAGCAGCCAGTCTCGACAGGTGGAAACCGGGGAGCTGTTTTTT. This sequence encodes CASSQSRQVETGELFF.

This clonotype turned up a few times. The CDR3 coding sequence is TGTGCCAGCAGTTACTGGGGAGGGGGTGACTATGGCTACACCTTC. Its protein is CASSYWGGGDYGYTF. The chain links TRBV6-5 to TRBJ1-2; TRBD1 is a possible D gene (6 bases). The CDR3 runs to 15 residues. V was cut by 1 base and J by 3 bases, with 12 bases left in between. The germline V gene has CDR1 MNHEY and CDR2 SVGAGI.

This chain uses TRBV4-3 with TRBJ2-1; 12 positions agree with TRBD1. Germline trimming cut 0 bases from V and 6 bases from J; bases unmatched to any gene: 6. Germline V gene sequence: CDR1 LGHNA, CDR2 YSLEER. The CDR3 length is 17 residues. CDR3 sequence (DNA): TGCGCCAGCAGCCAAGATCGAGGGACAGGGGGCCGCAATGAGCAGTTCTTC. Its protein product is CASSQDRGTGGRNEQFF.